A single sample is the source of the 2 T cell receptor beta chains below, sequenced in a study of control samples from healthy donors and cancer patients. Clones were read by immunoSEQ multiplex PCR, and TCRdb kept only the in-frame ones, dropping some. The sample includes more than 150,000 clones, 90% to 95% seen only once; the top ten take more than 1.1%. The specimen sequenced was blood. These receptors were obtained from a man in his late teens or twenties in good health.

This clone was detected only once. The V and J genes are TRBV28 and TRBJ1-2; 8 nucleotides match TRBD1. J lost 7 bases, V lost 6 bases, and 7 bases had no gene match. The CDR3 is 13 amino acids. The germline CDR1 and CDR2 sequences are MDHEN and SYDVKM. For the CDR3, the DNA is TGTGCCAGCAGCCGGACAGGGCGGGGTGGCTACACCTTC. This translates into CASSRTGRGGYTF.

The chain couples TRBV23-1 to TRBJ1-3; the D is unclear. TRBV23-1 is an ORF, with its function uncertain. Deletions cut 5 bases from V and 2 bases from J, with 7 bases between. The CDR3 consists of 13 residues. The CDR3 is CASSGRTGNTIYF. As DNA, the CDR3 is TGCGCCAGCAGTGGACGGACTGGAAACACCATATATTTT.